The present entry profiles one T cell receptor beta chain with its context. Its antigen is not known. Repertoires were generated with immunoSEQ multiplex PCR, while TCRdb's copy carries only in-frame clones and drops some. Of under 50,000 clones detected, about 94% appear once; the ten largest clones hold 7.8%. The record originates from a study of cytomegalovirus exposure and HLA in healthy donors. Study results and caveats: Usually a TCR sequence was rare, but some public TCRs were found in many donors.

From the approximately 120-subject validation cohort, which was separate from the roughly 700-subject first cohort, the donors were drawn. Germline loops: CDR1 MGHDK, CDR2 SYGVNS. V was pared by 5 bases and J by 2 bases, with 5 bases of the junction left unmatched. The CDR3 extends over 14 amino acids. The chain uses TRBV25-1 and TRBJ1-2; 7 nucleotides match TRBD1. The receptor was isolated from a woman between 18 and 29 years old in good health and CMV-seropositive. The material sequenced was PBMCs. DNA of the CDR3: TGTGCCAGCAGTCCCCGGACAGGAAACTATGGCTACACCTTC. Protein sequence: CASSPRTGNYGYTF.